The 17 T cell receptor beta chains below were found in one sample sequenced in a study of T cell responses to AZD1222 COVID-19 vaccine. The repertoire was sequenced with immunoSEQ multiplex PCR; TCRdb's copy has only in-frame clones and lacks some. Among some 80,000 clones, about 87% were seen once, and the ten largest hold approximately 11%. The material was peripheral blood, obtained 28 days after the second dose of the MenACWY control vaccine. These receptors all stem from an adult who received the MenACWY meningococcal vaccine as a control.

The CDR3 sequence: CASSQDGGRLDSPLHF. The CDR3 DNA sequence: TGTGCCAGCAGCCAAGACGGGGGGCGGCTGGATTCACCCCTCCACTTT. V is TRBV4-2 and J is TRBJ1-6, with D possibly being TRBD1 (6 bases). V was cut by 0 bases and J by 8 bases, with 14 bases left in between. The CDR3 runs to 16 residues. Germline lookup yields CDR1 LGHNA and CDR2 YNFKEQ.

The chain couples TRBV2 to TRBJ1-3, with 9 bases lining up with TRBD1. V shed 6 bases and J 4 bases; nucleotides not matched to a gene: 7. The CDR3 is made up of 15 amino acids. Germline CDR1 SNHLY, CDR2 FYNNEI. The CDR3 bases are TGTGCCAGCAGCCAACAGGGGGCTAGCGGAAACACCATATATTTT. This encodes CASSQQGASGNTIYF.

The rearrangement links TRBV7-8 to TRBJ1-5; 7 bases map to TRBD1. The germline V gene encodes CDR1 SGHVS and CDR2 FQNEAQ. The CDR3 runs 14 residues. Germline trimming cut 4 bases from V and 5 bases from J; bases unmatched to any gene: 5. The CDR3 DNA reads TGTGCCAGCAGCTCACAGGGGTTACATCAGCCCCAGCATTTT. Translating gives CASSSQGLHQPQHF.

Concerning this clone itself: One junction end does not reproduce the germline sequence, and a read error may be involved. The V and J genes are TRBV7-2 and TRBJ1-4, with D possibly being TRBD1 (5 bases). Germline V lookup: CDR1 SGHTA, CDR2 FQGNSA. The CDR3 has 16 residues. The CDR3 reads CASSLAGTSTNEKLFF. The CDR3 coding sequence is TGTGCCAGCAGCCTAGCCGGGACCTCAACTAATGAAAAACTGTTTTTT.

V is TRBV2 and J is TRBJ2-5, with TRBD1 matching 8 bases. Germline loops: CDR1 SNHLY, CDR2 FYNNEI. Trimming cost V 4 bases and J 4 bases; bases outside gene matches: 8. The CDR3 length is 15 residues. CDR3 coding DNA: TGTGCCAGCAGTGTTGGCCAGGGGGCTGGAGAGACCCAGTACTTC. It codes for CASSVGQGAGETQYF.

The chain recombines TRBV28 with TRBJ1-5; D might be TRBD1 (6 bases). Germline CDR1 MDHEN, CDR2 SYDVKM. V dropped 6 bases and J dropped 7 bases, with 10 bases sitting between them. The CDR3 has 12 residues. The CDR3 here is CASRQGGQPQHF. Here the CDR3 DNA reads TGTGCCAGCAGACAGGGCGGGCAGCCCCAGCATTTT.

In nucleotides, the CDR3 is TGTGCCAGCAAGATTGGACAGGAGACCTATGGCTACACCTTC. Its protein is CASKIGQETYGYTF. The V gene is TRBV2, the J gene TRBJ1-2; 7 positions agree with TRBD1. V lost 7 bases and J lost 4; bases outside the gene matches: 9. This CDR3 region has 14 residues. Germline V gives CDR1 SNHLY, CDR2 FYNNEI. The entire variable domain, with the rest obtained from reference TRBV2 and TRBJ1-2, is as follows: EPEVTQTPSHQVTQMGQEVILRCVPISNHLYFYWYRQILGQKVEFLVSFYNNEISEKSEIFDDQFSVERPDGSNFTLKIRSTKLEDSAMYFCASKIGQETYGYTFGSGTRLTVV.

The rearrangement uses TRBV9 and TRBJ1-1; D is unresolved. Germline V lookup: CDR1 SGDLS, CDR2 YYNGEE. Trimming stripped 0 bases from V and 1 base from J, with 7 bases between. The CDR3 runs 14 residues. The CDR3 loop is CASSVDAGNTEAFF. CDR3 coding DNA: TGTGCCAGCAGCGTAGATGCAGGGAACACTGAAGCTTTCTTT.

The CDR3, as DNA: TGTGCCAGCAGTTACTCGGCAGGATCCAACACTGAAGCTTTCTTT. Its protein is CASSYSAGSNTEAFF. The chain recombines TRBV6-5 with TRBJ1-1; D is unresolved. V was clipped by 0 bases and J by 2 bases, with 10 bases between them. Germline V lookup: CDR1 MNHEY, CDR2 SVGAGI. This CDR3 is 15 amino acids long.

J is TRBJ2-1 and V is TRBV28, with 7 bases fitting TRBD2. J lost 0 bases, V lost 6 bases, and 23 bases had no gene match. The CDR3 is 21 residues long. CDR1 and CDR2 from the germline V gene are MDHEN and SYDVKM. The CDR3 loop is CASRSLSLGGDGKSSYNEQFF. CDR3 DNA sequence: TGTGCCAGCAGGTCCCTTAGTTTGGGGGGGGACGGGAAGAGCTCCTACAATGAGCAGTTCTTC.

The chain carries TRBV5-1 and TRBJ2-3; 9 bases line up with TRBD2. The V and J ends lost 3 bases and 2 bases, in that order; junction bases with no gene match: 16. Germline V lookup: CDR1 SGHRS, CDR2 YFSETQ. The CDR3 is 19 residues long. CDR3 nucleotide sequence: TGCGCCAGCAGCTCCCGCCCGGCTAGCGGGGCGTCTTTCACAGATACGCAGTATTTT. Protein product: CASSSRPASGASFTDTQYF.

The chain recombines TRBV28 with TRBJ1-4, with D hard to call. This CDR3 region has 11 residues. Germline V gene sequence: CDR1 MDHEN, CDR2 SYDVKM. V lost 6 bases and J 5 bases, leaving 4 bases between the germline ends. CDR3 nucleotides: TGTGCCAGCAGATACAATGAAAAACTGTTTTTT. It yields the protein CASRYNEKLFF.

This clone was observed a single time. The chain has TRBV7-8 and TRBJ1-4; TRBD1 matches 7 bases. After removal of 3 bases from V and 7 bases from J, the junction contained 8 bases not matched to a gene. The CDR3 contains 15 residues. Germline lookup yields CDR1 SGHVS and CDR2 FQNEAQ. The CDR3 nucleotides read TGTGCCAGCAGCTTGCCAGGGGGTGTTCGTGAAAAACTGTTTTTT. Translating it yields CASSLPGGVREKLFF.

This chain links TRBV11-2 with TRBJ1-5, with TRBD1 as a possible D gene (6 bases). V was shortened by 4 bases and J by 4 bases, with 11 bases between the two germline ends. From germline, CDR1 is SGHAT and CDR2 FQNNGV. The CDR3 length is 14 residues. CDR3 sequence (DNA): TGTGCCAGCAGCTCCGGGACAACGAATCAGCCCCAGCATTTT. It translates to CASSSGTTNQPQHF.

The chain carries TRBV11-1 and TRBJ2-3; either TRBD1 or TRBD2 may fit D (5 bases each). CDR3 length: 16 amino acids. The V gene lost 2 bases and the J gene lost 0 bases, with 12 bases spanning the gap. From germline, CDR1 is SGHAT and CDR2 FQDESV (reference sequence). Here the CDR3 reads CASSLWETASTDTQYF. The CDR3 bases are TGTGCCAGCAGCTTATGGGAGACAGCGAGCACAGATACGCAGTATTTT.

V is TRBV10-3 and J is TRBJ2-5; 9 bases match TRBD2. This CDR3 region has 14 residues. V lost 8 bases to trimming and J lost 3 bases; unmatched junction nucleotides: 7. Germline V CDR1 and CDR2: ENHRY, SYGVKD. This chain's CDR3 is CAIGAGGTEETQYF. The CDR3 DNA is TGTGCCATCGGAGCGGGGGGAACGGAAGAGACCCAGTACTTC.

The genes are TRBV19 and TRBJ1-5, with D perhaps matching TRBD1 (5 bases). The CDR3 totals 15 residues. Germline-derived CDR1 and CDR2 are LNHDA and SQIVND (reference sequence). Trimming took off 3 bases at V and 6 bases at J, with 15 bases between the two ends. The CDR3 DNA follows: TGTGCCAGTAGTATGGGACTTCCGGGGTCTCAGCCCCAGCATTTT. The encoded protein is CASSMGLPGSQPQHF.